A single sample is the source of the 31 T cell receptor beta chains below, sequenced in a study of T cell changes during pregnancy in multiple sclerosis. Profiled with immunoSEQ multiplex PCR; TCRdb holds only in-frame clones, not every one. The data show about 27,000 clones, around nine tenths seen once. Sequencing was performed on CD8+ T cells from peripheral blood mononuclear cells, taken in the second trimester of pregnancy. These receptors all stem from a female donor with multiple sclerosis, enrolled in a pregnancy study.

This clone was picked up one time. The gene calls are TRBV27 and TRBJ1-2, with a possible D match to TRBD1 (5 bases). CDR3 size: 16 residues. Per the germline V gene, CDR1 is MNHEY and CDR2 is SMNVEV (reference sequence). V lost 4 bases to trimming and J lost 2 bases, with 17 bases between them. The CDR3 DNA reads TGTGCCAGCAGTTCGCTAAGGGGAAACTCCAACTATGGCTACACCTTC. Its protein product is CASSSLRGNSNYGYTF.

The chain links TRBV28 to TRBJ2-5; 7 bases align to TRBD1. This CDR3 has 16 amino acids. The V gene end was trimmed by 5 bases and the J gene end by 3 bases; junction bases not matched to a gene: 12. CDR1 MDHEN and CDR2 SYDVKM come from the germline V gene. CDR3 sequence reads: CASSPTPGTDEETQYF. CDR3 nucleotides: TGTGCCAGCAGTCCCACCCCCGGGACAGACGAAGAGACCCAGTACTTC.

The J gene is TRBJ2-5, the V gene TRBV4-1; the D is unclear. The tail of the sequence fits TRBJ2-7 better, so the J call may be wrong. The V gene's germline CDR1 is MGHRA and CDR2 YSYEKL. The CDR3 length is 13 residues. This chain's CDR3 is CASSQIVSYEQYF. The CDR3 coding sequence is TGCGCCAGCAGCCAAATAGTTAGCTACGAGCAGTACTTC.

This chain joins TRBV5-1 and TRBJ2-7; no clear D gene. Germline lookup yields CDR1 SGHRS and CDR2 YFSETQ. V lost 1 base and J lost 4, with 6 bases in between. The CDR3 covers 12 residues. CDR3 in amino acids: CASSLTEYEQYF. CDR3 nucleotides: TGCGCCAGCAGCTTGACAGAATACGAGCAGTACTTC.

The chain has TRBV7-9 and TRBJ1-2; D is possibly TRBD1 (5 bases). Trimming stripped 4 bases from V and 2 bases from J, with 11 bases between. Germline V gene sequence: CDR1 SEHNR, CDR2 FQNEAQ (reference sequence). There are 14 residues in the CDR3. The CDR3 bases are TGTGCCAGCAGCTGGGGCGACACGAACTATGGCTACACCTTC. Its protein product is CASSWGDTNYGYTF. The whole variable domain, remainder taken from reference TRBV7-9 and TRBJ1-2, is DTGVSQNPRHKITKRGQNVTFRCDPISEHNRLYWYRQTLGQGPEFLTYFQNEAQLEKSRLLSDRFSAERPKGSFSTLEIQRTEQGDSAMYLCASSWGDTNYGYTFGSGTRLTVV.

CDR3 amino acids: CASSDKQAGPPNYGYTF. The CDR3 coding sequence is TGTGCCAGCAGCGACAAGCAGGCGGGGCCCCCTAACTATGGCTACACCTTC. J is TRBJ1-2 and V is TRBV2, with a tentative D call TRBD1 (5 bases). V was shortened by 6 bases and J by 0 bases, with 20 bases between the two germline ends. Per germline, CDR1 SNHLY and CDR2 FYNNEI. This CDR3 is 17 amino acids long.

The chain has TRBV18 and TRBJ1-5; D gene ambiguous. Trimming took 3 bases from V and 0 from J, leaving 6 bases between them. The V gene's germline CDR1 is KGHSH and CDR2 LQKENI. This CDR3 spans 14 amino acids. CDR3 nucleotides: TGTGCCAGCTCACCGAGCAATAGCAATCAGCCCCAGCATTTT. Translation: CASSPSNSNQPQHF.

The rearrangement uses TRBV5-1 and TRBJ2-2; TRBD1 agrees at 7 bases. The CDR3 is made up of 14 amino acids. The V and J ends lost 4 bases and 2 bases, in that order; junction bases with no gene match: 2. Per the germline V gene, CDR1 is SGHRS and CDR2 is YFSETQ. The CDR3 reads CASSRDRNTGELFF. The CDR3 DNA reads as TGCGCCAGCAGCCGGGACAGAAACACCGGGGAGCTGTTTTTT.

The sample holds one count of this clone. V and J are TRBV4-2 and TRBJ2-2; 7 bases line up with TRBD2. Germline assignment: CDR1 LGHNA and CDR2 YNFKEQ. This CDR3 has 15 residues. Trimming took 5 bases from V and 3 from J; bases not matched to a gene: 6. This CDR3 reads CASSSGLDDTGELFF. The CDR3 bases are TGTGCCAGCAGCTCAGGACTAGACGACACCGGGGAGCTGTTTTTT.

The DNA of the CDR3 is TGCGCCAGCAGCCCGACTACAGGGGCTGGGGCCAACGTCCTGACTTTC. Translation gives CASSPTTGAGANVLTF. V is TRBV4-3 and J is TRBJ2-6; the match to TRBD1 covers 7 bases. This CDR3 comprises 16 residues. V lost 4 bases and J lost 2; bases outside the gene matches: 5. The germline V gene encodes CDR1 LGHNA and CDR2 YSLEER.

J is TRBJ1-2 and V is TRBV7-2; D is unclear. This CDR3 is built from 14 residues. Trimming pared 1 base from V and 3 bases from J, leaving 9 bases between. CDR1 is SGHTA and CDR2 is FQGNSA in the germline V gene. CDR3 in amino acids: CASSLVPSYYGYTF. CDR3 nucleotides: TGTGCCAGCAGCTTAGTCCCTTCCTACTATGGCTACACCTTC.

J is TRBJ2-7 and V is TRBV7-9, with TRBD1 matching over 11 bases. CDR3 length equals 16 residues. CDR1 and CDR2 from the germline V gene are SEHNR and FQNEAQ (reference sequence). V shed 1 base, J shed 4 bases, and the junction held 6 bases outside the gene matches. The CDR3: CASSLGRDRGWYEQYF. The CDR3 DNA reads TGTGCCAGCAGCTTAGGGCGGGACAGGGGGTGGTACGAGCAGTACTTC.

The rearrangement uses TRBV28 and TRBJ2-5, with D hard to call. CDR1 is MDHEN and CDR2 is SYDVKM in the germline V gene. This CDR3 is 13 amino acids long. Trimming stripped 3 bases from V and 2 bases from J, with 7 bases between. The CDR3 here is CASSLSLQETQYF. In nucleotides, the CDR3 is TGTGCCAGCAGTTTGAGTTTGCAAGAGACCCAGTACTTC.

The chain links TRBV7-3 to TRBJ2-2; 9 bases line up with TRBD1. V dropped 5 bases and J dropped 5; count of bases not matched to a gene: 9. This CDR3 has 16 amino acids. Germline V gene sequence: CDR1 SGHTA, CDR2 FQGTGA. The CDR3 region has the DNA TGTGCCAGCAGCATACAAACCGGGACAGGGACCGGGGAGCTGTTTTTT. It translates to CASSIQTGTGTGELFF. Full variable domain (rest looked up from reference TRBV7-3 and TRBJ2-2): GAGVSQTPSNKVTEKGKYVELRCDPISGHTALYWYRQSLGQGPEFLIYFQGTGAADDSGLPNDRFFAVRPEGSVSTLKIQRTERGDSAVYLCASSIQTGTGTGELFFGEGSRLTVL.

The V call is TRBV6-5, the J call TRBJ1-4, with D unclear. The length of the CDR3 is 14 residues. Trimming shortened V by 7 bases and J by 1 base, and 10 bases separated the two germline ends. Germline lookup yields CDR1 MNHEY and CDR2 SVGAGI. The CDR3 loop reads CASTRGGTNEKLFF. The CDR3 nucleotides are TGTGCCAGCACCCGGGGTGGAACTAATGAAAAACTGTTTTTT.

The CDR3 reads CASSAGRDNSPLHF. For the CDR3, the DNA is TGTGCCAGCAGCGCGGGACGGGACAATTCACCCCTCCACTTT. The chain combines TRBV6-6 with TRBJ1-6; D is perhaps TRBD1 (5 bases). Deletions cut 6 bases from V and 7 bases from J, with 13 bases between. Germline CDR1 is MNHNY and CDR2 is SVGAGI (reference sequence). The CDR3 sequence is 14 residues long.

The chain combines TRBV27 with TRBJ2-7; 8 nucleotides agree with TRBD1. Germline V gene data show CDR1 as MNHEY and CDR2 as SMNVEV (reference sequence). The CDR3 totals 14 residues. V dropped 5 bases and J dropped 2; count of bases not matched to a gene: 5. CDR3 amino acids: CASSVLTGAYEQYF. The DNA for the CDR3 is TGTGCCAGCAGTGTCCTGACAGGGGCCTACGAGCAGTACTTC.

This clone was seen just once. This chain joins TRBV7-9 and TRBJ2-5; tentative D call: TRBD1 (5 bases). Trimming shortened V by 5 bases and J by 5 bases, and 18 bases separated the two germline ends. The V gene's germline CDR1 is SEHNR and CDR2 FQNEAQ (reference sequence). CDR3 length: 15 residues. The CDR3 sequence is CASSPRAQGEETQYF. The CDR3 DNA sequence: TGTGCCAGCAGCCCCCGGGCTCAGGGCGAGGAGACCCAGTACTTC.

This clone was detected only a few times. The chain combines TRBV7-9 with TRBJ2-3, with D possibly being TRBD1 (6 bases). This CDR3 has 15 residues. V was shortened by 5 bases and J by 3 bases, with 15 bases between the two germline ends. Germline values: CDR1 SEHNR, CDR2 FQNEAQ (reference sequence). CDR3 bases: TGTGCCAGCAGCCCCCAGGGGCCCGCAACAGATACGCAGTATTTT. This encodes CASSPQGPATDTQYF.

The chain is built from TRBV28 and TRBJ2-7, with 7 nucleotides matching TRBD2. The CDR3 runs 15 residues. The germline gives CDR1 MDHEN, CDR2 SYDVKM. The ends lost 3 bases at V and 3 bases at J; junction bases unmatched: 8. This CDR3 is CASSFIPRGDYEQYF. As DNA, the CDR3 is TGTGCCAGCAGTTTCATACCCCGGGGGGACTACGAGCAGTACTTC.

CDR3 amino acids: CASSLGTSGYEQYF. CDR3 bases: TGTGCCAGCAGTTTGGGGACTAGCGGCTACGAGCAGTACTTC. The chain links TRBV27 to TRBJ2-7; 11 bases agree with TRBD2. The germline CDR1 and CDR2 sequences are MNHEY and SMNVEV (reference sequence). Trimming removed 3 bases from V and 3 bases from J; junction bases left unmatched: 1. The CDR3 is made up of 14 amino acids.

The chain links TRBV2 to TRBJ1-1; TRBD1 matches at 8 bases. CDR3 length: 15 amino acids. Germline V gene data show CDR1 as SNHLY and CDR2 as FYNNEI. V lost 5 bases to trimming and J lost 3 bases; unmatched junction nucleotides: 8. The CDR3 DNA follows: TGTGCCAGCAGTCTTGGGACAGGAATTTACACTGAAGCTTTCTTT. Its protein product is CASSLGTGIYTEAFF.

This clone was seen more than once but under ten times. The chain joins TRBV10-1 to TRBJ1-1; 9 nucleotides line up with TRBD1. Germline V gives CDR1 WNHNN, CDR2 SYGVQD (reference sequence). This CDR3 is 15 amino acids long. The junction had 3 bases not matched to a gene; V was cut back by 0 bases and J by 4 bases. The DNA for the CDR3 is TGCGCCAGCAGTGAGTCGACAGGGGGGGCCACTGAAGCTTTCTTT. The encoded protein is CASSESTGGATEAFF.

This chain uses TRBV30 with TRBJ2-7; 10 bases match TRBD1. V gave up 5 bases and J gave up 5 bases; unmatched junction bases: 9. The germline gives CDR1 GTSNPN, CDR2 SVGIG (reference sequence). The CDR3 consists of 14 residues. The CDR3 nucleotides read TGTGCCTGGGGATCCGGGACAGGGGCCCACGAGCAGTACTTC. Translating gives CAWGSGTGAHEQYF.

The CDR3 sequence: CASSPPGSYNSPLHF. The CDR3, as DNA: TGCGCCAGCAGTCCGCCAGGGTCCTATAATTCACCCCTCCACTTT. The chain employs TRBV23-1 and TRBJ1-6; tentatively, D is TRBD1 (5 bases). TRBV23-1 is treated as an ORF (open reading frame) with a function not yet certain. This CDR3 has 15 amino acids. The V and J ends lost 4 bases and 1 base respectively, with 8 bases between them.

This clone was counted once. The V gene is TRBV7-2, the J gene TRBJ2-1; 11 nucleotides match TRBD2. The CDR3 consists of 15 residues. Trimming removed 4 bases from V and 5 bases from J; junction bases left unmatched: 4. Germline assignment: CDR1 SGHTA and CDR2 FQGNSA. The CDR3: CASSSLAGGDNEQFF. The DNA for the CDR3 is TGTGCCAGCAGCTCCCTAGCGGGGGGCGACAATGAGCAGTTCTTC. The full variable domain, in which reference TRBV7-2 and TRBJ2-1 provide the parts outside the CDR3, is GAGVSQSPSNKVTEKGKDVELRCDPISGHTALYWYRQSLGQGLEFLIYFQGNSAPDKSGLPSDRFSAERTGGSVSTLTIQRTQQEDSAVYLCASSSLAGGDNEQFFGPGTRLTVL.

The gene calls are TRBV7-6 and TRBJ1-4; a possible D gene is TRBD1 (6 bases). The CDR3 extends over 15 amino acids. V gave up 0 bases and J gave up 5 bases, with 10 bases separating them. The V gene's germline CDR1 is SGHVS and CDR2 FNYEAQ. This CDR3 reads CASSLAWGPNEKLFF. In nucleotides, the CDR3 is TGTGCCAGCAGCTTAGCTTGGGGGCCGAATGAAAAACTGTTTTTT.

The chain has TRBV4-2 and TRBJ1-1, with 7 bases aligning to TRBD1. Trimming removed 0 bases from V and 4 bases from J; junction bases left unmatched: 8. The germline V gene has CDR1 LGHNA and CDR2 YNFKEQ. The CDR3 is 16 residues long. The DNA for the CDR3 is TGTGCCAGCAGCCAAGATCGACAGGGTCGGGGCACTGAAGCTTTCTTT. Its translation is CASSQDRQGRGTEAFF.

This chain's CDR3 is CASGHAPDTIYGYTF. CDR3 nucleotide sequence: TGTGCCAGTGGCCACGCTCCTGATACCATCTATGGCTACACCTTC. This chain joins TRBV19 and TRBJ1-2; no firm D call. V was cut by 8 bases and J by 4 bases, with 20 bases left in between. Germline-derived CDR1 and CDR2 are LNHDA and SQIVND (reference sequence). The CDR3 has 15 amino acids.

This rearrangement joins TRBV5-1 to TRBJ2-1; possibly TRBD1 for D (6 bases). V lost 4 bases to trimming and J lost 4 bases, with 12 bases between them. The CDR3 runs 14 residues. The germline CDR1 and CDR2 sequences are SGHRS and YFSETQ. The CDR3 coding sequence is TGCGCCAGCAGCCAGCAGGGGCCATACAATGAGCAGTTCTTC. As protein: CASSQQGPYNEQFF.

Turning to this clone: Mismatch with germline at one junction end may stem from a read error. The chain couples TRBV9 to TRBJ2-7, with 8 bases matching TRBD2. Germline V CDR1 and CDR2: SGDLS, YYNGEE. This CDR3 comprises 15 residues. CDR3 residues: CASSVDDGGAYEQYF. The CDR3 DNA reads TGTGCCAGCAGCGTCGACGACGGGGGGGCCTATGAGCAGTACTTC.